This T cell receptor beta chain was found in a study of T-cell reconstitution after alpha-beta-depleted transplantation in children (dated by TCRdb to the mid-2010s). Regarding the study in general: Using TCR repertoire profiling, the study followed T-cell immune reconstitution in a quantitative way in children after TCRalphabeta/CD19-depleted allogeneic hematopoietic cell transplantation. The paper as a whole reports these results and caveats: Over the following months the frequencies of hyperexpanded clones went down, and after one year T-cell counts and TCRbeta diversity were mostly credited to newly produced T cells. The apparently early recovery of alphabetaT-cell counts about two months after transplant reportedly depended on only several hundred rapidly expanded clones that came from non-depleted graft cells. The high TCRbeta diversity at day 60 in some patients was ascribed to recipient T cells and intrathymic progenitors that had survived conditioning.

Read against the paper, the sample's treatment or condition label means: allogeneic hematopoietic cell transplantation with graft depleted of TCRalphabeta T cells and CD19 B cells. Transplant recipients were children who received TCRalphabeta/CD19-depleted allogeneic hematopoietic cell grafts. V was cut back by 7 bases and J by 3 bases, leaving a gap of 27 bases between them. Including cysteine and phenylalanine, the CDR3 has 19 amino acids. The kept DNA is CDR3 alone, 57 bases in frame from the first base. The germline V gene encodes CDR1 MNHNS and CDR2 SASEGT. Remarks on this clonotype: It lacks a known antigen. Qualities for individual bases were not recorded, and no much larger clone is one base off.

Libraries were made using PCR. Sequencer: Illumina HiSeq 2500. To normalize quantification of the TCRbeta repertoire, the TCR libraries were built with molecular barcoding that relied on unique molecular identifiers. TCRdb cleaned the public reads at Q25 with fastp, built clones with MiXCR and kept in-frame beta chains. Identical CDR3 proteins give one entry, which carries the most common genes and DNA. The sample table lists about 340,000 distinct CDR3 sequences, about 17% of them with a count of one. The top ten hold roughly 40% of the sample. This sample comprised PBMCs, mostly from graft donor cells, obtained 360 days after TCRalphabeta/CD19-depleted stem cell transplant. The sequence joins TRBV6-1 to TRBJ2-2, with the D gene possibly TRBD1 or TRBD2, each one fitting 5 bases. This TCR was sampled from a male patient between 2 and 10 years old who had a stem cell transplant for acute lymphoblastic leukemia, so the T cells may come from the graft donor. The DNA sequence is given as TGTGCCAGCAATCGAATCCCCCCCAGCTCTCGGGGCGACACCGGGGAGCTGTTTTTT. The resulting protein is CASNRIPPSSRGDTGELFF.